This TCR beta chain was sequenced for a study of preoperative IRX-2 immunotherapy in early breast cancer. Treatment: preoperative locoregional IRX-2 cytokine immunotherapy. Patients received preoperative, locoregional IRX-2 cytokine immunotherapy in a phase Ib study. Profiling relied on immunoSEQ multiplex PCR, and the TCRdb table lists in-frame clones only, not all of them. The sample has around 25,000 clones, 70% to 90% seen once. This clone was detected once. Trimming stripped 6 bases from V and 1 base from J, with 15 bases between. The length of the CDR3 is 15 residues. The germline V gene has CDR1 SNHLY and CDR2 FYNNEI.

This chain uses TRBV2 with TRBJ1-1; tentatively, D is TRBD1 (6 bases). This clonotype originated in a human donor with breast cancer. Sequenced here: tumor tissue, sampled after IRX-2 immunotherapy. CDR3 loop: CASRDRRLRNTEAFF. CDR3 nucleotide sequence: TGTGCCAGCAGAGACAGGCGGCTCCGGAACACTGAAGCTTTCTTT.